The rows below give T cell receptor beta chains drawn from one sample of a study of blood T cell repertoires in COVID-19. Sequenced by immunoSEQ multiplex PCR; TCRdb stores in-frame clones only, minus some. The sample contains approximately 300,000 clones, around 85% of which appear only once. Sequencing was carried out using PBMCs or T cells enriched from blood (not recorded which). Receptor source: a woman in her twenties or thirties who had been exposed to COVID-19. Both conserved end residues are part of each CDR3. The order of the fields is CDR3 length, D gene, V gene, clone size, J gene, CDR3 DNA, CDR3 protein. The D gene is left open where the match is weak. Rows give clone size only sometimes, using once, few, many, or a class for an expanded clone.

cdr3_length: 16; d_call: -; v_call: TRBV27; clone_size: -; j_call: TRBJ1-2; cdr3_nt: TGTGCCAGCAGATCACGACTTACAGGGTTAAACTATGGCTACACCTTC; cdr3_aa: CASRSRLTGLNYGYTF
cdr3_length: 16; d_call: -; v_call: TRBV7-3; clone_size: -; j_call: TRBJ2-1; cdr3_nt: TGTGCCAGCAGCTTAAAGGGAGACGGCATCAGGACTGAGCAGTTCTTC; cdr3_aa: CASSLKGDGIRTEQFF
cdr3_length: 13; d_call: -; v_call: TRBV20-1; clone_size: -; j_call: TRBJ1-1; cdr3_nt: TGCAGTGCTAGTGGGGGGCCGGCCACTGAAGCTTTCTTT; cdr3_aa: CSASGGPATEAFF
cdr3_length: 15; d_call: -; v_call: TRBV4-1; clone_size: -; j_call: TRBJ1-2; cdr3_nt: TGCGCCAGCAGCCAAGTAAATAATCCGCCGGATGGCTACACCTTC; cdr3_aa: CASSQVNNPPDGYTF
cdr3_length: 15; d_call: TRBD1; v_call: TRBV14; clone_size: -; j_call: TRBJ2-3; cdr3_nt: TGTGCCAGCAGCATAGGGACAGTGAGCACAGATACGCAGTATTTT; cdr3_aa: CASSIGTVSTDTQYF
cdr3_length: 13; d_call: -; v_call: TRBV25-1; clone_size: -; j_call: TRBJ1-6; cdr3_nt: TGTGCCAGCAGTGAATCGGGGGATTCACCCCTCCACTTT; cdr3_aa: CASSESGDSPLHF
cdr3_length: 15; d_call: -; v_call: TRBV7-9; clone_size: few; j_call: TRBJ1-2; cdr3_nt: TGTGCCAGCAGCGTATACAGGGTAGGAGACTATGGCTACACCTTC; cdr3_aa: CASSVYRVGDYGYTF
cdr3_length: 16; d_call: TRBD1; v_call: TRBV4-1; clone_size: -; j_call: TRBJ1-1; cdr3_nt: TGCGCCAGCAGCCCCATAGGGGGACAGGGGCGGTCTGAAGCTTTCTTT; cdr3_aa: CASSPIGGQGRSEAFF
cdr3_length: 14; d_call: TRBD1; v_call: TRBV28; clone_size: few; j_call: TRBJ1-2; cdr3_nt: TGTGCCAGCAGTTTATTAACAGGGGTTTATGGCTACACCTTC; cdr3_aa: CASSLLTGVYGYTF
cdr3_length: 13; d_call: TRBD1; v_call: TRBV6-5; clone_size: -; j_call: TRBJ1-1; cdr3_nt: TGTGCCAGCACTATGGGACAGGTCACTGAAGCTTTCTTT; cdr3_aa: CASTMGQVTEAFF
cdr3_length: 13; d_call: -; v_call: TRBV7-3; clone_size: -; j_call: TRBJ2-7; cdr3_nt: TGTGCCAGCAGAGTAGCGGTAACCTACGAGCAGTACTTC; cdr3_aa: CASRVAVTYEQYF
cdr3_length: 11; d_call: -; v_call: TRBV29-1; clone_size: -; j_call: TRBJ1-1; cdr3_nt: TGCAGCGGACGGCCAGGGACTGAAGCTTTCTTT; cdr3_aa: CSGRPGTEAFF
cdr3_length: 13; d_call: TRBD2; v_call: TRBV27; clone_size: -; j_call: TRBJ2-1; cdr3_nt: TGTGCCAGCAGGGGACTAGCGTTCAATGAGCAGTTCTTC; cdr3_aa: CASRGLAFNEQFF
cdr3_length: 14; d_call: -; v_call: TRBV9; clone_size: -; j_call: TRBJ1-2; cdr3_nt: TGTGCCAGCAGCGTATCTGGAGGGCACTATGGCTACACCTTC; cdr3_aa: CASSVSGGHYGYTF
cdr3_length: 18; d_call: TRBD1; v_call: TRBV19; clone_size: -; j_call: TRBJ2-1; cdr3_nt: TGTGCCAGTAGTATAGGGGGGACAGGCTTTAGCTCCTACAATGAGCAGTTCTTC; cdr3_aa: CASSIGGTGFSSYNEQFF
cdr3_length: 16; d_call: -; v_call: TRBV4-3; clone_size: few; j_call: TRBJ1-6; cdr3_nt: TGCGCCAGCAGCCCTTTTACAGGGACGAATGGTTCACCCCTCCACTTT; cdr3_aa: CASSPFTGTNGSPLHF
cdr3_length: 13; d_call: -; v_call: TRBV19; clone_size: -; j_call: TRBJ2-7; cdr3_nt: TGTGCCAGTAGTATAGGAGGGTCCTACGAGCAGTACTTC; cdr3_aa: CASSIGGSYEQYF
cdr3_length: 11; d_call: -; v_call: TRBV28; clone_size: -; j_call: TRBJ1-1; cdr3_nt: TGTGCCAGCAGCGTGAACACTGAAGCTTTCTTT; cdr3_aa: CASSVNTEAFF
cdr3_length: 12; d_call: -; v_call: TRBV2; clone_size: -; j_call: TRBJ1-2; cdr3_nt: TGTGCCAGCAGTGAACGCAGCTATGGCTACACCTTC; cdr3_aa: CASSERSYGYTF
cdr3_length: 17; d_call: TRBD2; v_call: TRBV7-9; clone_size: -; j_call: TRBJ2-1; cdr3_nt: TGTGCCAGCAGGAGGCTAGCGGGAGGAATAACCTACAATGAGCAGTTCTTC; cdr3_aa: CASRRLAGGITYNEQFF
cdr3_length: 14; d_call: TRBD2; v_call: TRBV5-4; clone_size: -; j_call: TRBJ2-5; cdr3_nt: TGTGCCAGCAGCTTGTCGGGGGGGCCGGAGACCCAGTACTTC; cdr3_aa: CASSLSGGPETQYF
cdr3_length: 17; d_call: TRBD2; v_call: TRBV5-1; clone_size: -; j_call: TRBJ2-3; cdr3_nt: TGCGCCAGCAGCCCGAATCAGCGGGGGGTGAGCACAGATACGCAGTATTTT; cdr3_aa: CASSPNQRGVSTDTQYF
cdr3_length: 14; d_call: -; v_call: TRBV30; clone_size: once; j_call: TRBJ1-5; cdr3_nt: TGTGCCTGGAGTGTCGACAGCAGCAATCAGCCCCAGCATTTT; cdr3_aa: CAWSVDSSNQPQHF
cdr3_length: 15; d_call: -; v_call: TRBV9; clone_size: few; j_call: TRBJ1-6; cdr3_nt: TGTGCCAGCAGCGTAGGAGGGTCCTATAATTCACCCCTCCACTTT; cdr3_aa: CASSVGGSYNSPLHF
cdr3_length: 14; d_call: -; v_call: TRBV5-1; clone_size: -; j_call: TRBJ1-3; cdr3_nt: TGCGCCAGCAGCTTAGCACTCTCTGGAAACACCATATATTTT; cdr3_aa: CASSLALSGNTIYF
cdr3_length: 16; d_call: TRBD2; v_call: TRBV5-6; clone_size: -; j_call: TRBJ2-1; cdr3_nt: TGTGCCAGCAGCTTGTCCGGCCTAGCGGGAGTAAATGAGCAGTTCTTC; cdr3_aa: CASSLSGLAGVNEQFF
cdr3_length: 15; d_call: -; v_call: TRBV2; clone_size: -; j_call: TRBJ1-1; cdr3_nt: TGTGCCAGCAGTGAATCGCGGGGTGGAAACACTGAAGCTTTCTTT; cdr3_aa: CASSESRGGNTEAFF
cdr3_length: 19; d_call: -; v_call: TRBV19; clone_size: few; j_call: TRBJ1-5; cdr3_nt: TGTGCCAGTAGCACCCTAATGGGGACTCCCTTGTGGTCCAATCAGCCCCAGCATTTT; cdr3_aa: CASSTLMGTPLWSNQPQHF
cdr3_length: 14; d_call: -; v_call: TRBV19; clone_size: -; j_call: TRBJ2-1; cdr3_nt: TGTGCCAGTAGTCCTAGACTGCTACGCGGTGAGCAGTTCTTC; cdr3_aa: CASSPRLLRGEQFF
cdr3_length: 14; d_call: TRBD2; v_call: TRBV2; clone_size: -; j_call: TRBJ2-4; cdr3_nt: TGTGCCAGCAGTGCGAGACTAGCCCAAAACATTCAGTACTTC; cdr3_aa: CASSARLAQNIQYF
cdr3_length: 14; d_call: -; v_call: TRBV7-8; clone_size: -; j_call: TRBJ1-2; cdr3_nt: TGTGCCAGCAGCTTACAAGGCGGATTCTATGGCTACACCTTC; cdr3_aa: CASSLQGGFYGYTF
cdr3_length: 12; d_call: -; v_call: TRBV28; clone_size: -; j_call: TRBJ1-6; cdr3_nt: TGTGCCAGCAGTCCCCCGGGTTCACCCCTCCACTTT; cdr3_aa: CASSPPGSPLHF